These T cell receptor beta chains were read from a single sample in a study of T cell responses to AZD1222 COVID-19 vaccine. TCRdb's copy holds only in-frame clones and misses some; the assay was immunoSEQ multiplex PCR. The sample consists of 150,000 to 200,000 clones, approximately 93% of them appearing once. Material: peripheral blood, obtained on day 0 of AZD1222 vaccination. The receptor set was obtained from an adult in good health. Each CDR3 is given with its conserved first and last residue. A D gene is named only where the DNA matches it firmly. Some rows have no size entry. The others give once, few or many, or a class for an expanded clone.

v_call	j_call	d_call	clone_size	cdr3_nt	cdr3_aa
TRBV18	TRBJ1-1	NA	NA	TGTGCCAGCTCAGGGTCCCACACTGAAGCTTTCTTT	CASSGSHTEAFF
TRBV5-6	TRBJ2-2	NA	NA	TGTGCCAGCAGCTTGGGGGGATGGAACACCGGGGAGCTGTTTTTT	CASSLGGWNTGELFF
TRBV5-1	TRBJ2-6	TRBD1	NA	TGCGCCAGCAGCTTGCACTTACAGGGGGCTGGGGCCAACGTCCTGACTTTC	CASSLHLQGAGANVLTF
TRBV5-6	TRBJ1-2	NA	NA	TGTGCCAGCAGCTTGGGCGGGGACGGCTACACCTTC	CASSLGGDGYTF
TRBV7-9	TRBJ1-1	NA	NA	TGTGCCAGCAGCCCTCAGGGACTCGCCCAAGCTTTCTTT	CASSPQGLAQAFF
TRBV6-1	TRBJ2-3	NA	NA	TGTGCCAGCAGTGCCTTACCGGGACCCTCTAGCACAGATACGCAGTATTTT	CASSALPGPSSTDTQYF
TRBV12-5	TRBJ1-1	NA	NA	TGTGCTAGTGGTTTAGGTGGAATGGGGAACACTGAAGCTTTCTTT	CASGLGGMGNTEAFF
TRBV15	TRBJ1-6	NA	NA	TGTGCCACAACCCGGGCCGGGGATTCACCCCTCCACTTT	CATTRAGDSPLHF
TRBV29-1	TRBJ1-1	NA	NA	TGCAGCGTTGGGAGGGGGAATGAAGCTTTCTTT	CSVGRGNEAFF
TRBV5-5	TRBJ1-2	NA	NA	TGTGCCAGCAGCCTGGGGACGGCTACTAACTATGGCTACACCTTC	CASSLGTATNYGYTF
TRBV12-3/TRBV12-4	TRBJ1-2	TRBD1	few	TGTGCCAGCAGTCGACAGGGAGGCTATGGCTACACCTTC	CASSRQGGYGYTF
TRBV5-1	TRBJ1-2	TRBD1	NA	TGCGCCAGCAGCACAGGACAGGGGGCATATGGCTACACCTTC	CASSTGQGAYGYTF
TRBV24-1	TRBJ1-5	NA	NA	TGTGCCACCAGTGATGGCAATCAGCCCCAGCATTTT	CATSDGNQPQHF
TRBV10-1	TRBJ1-2	NA	NA	TGCGCCAGCAGTGAGTCTCAGGGAAACAATGGCTACACCTTC	CASSESQGNNGYTF
TRBV7-8	TRBJ1-2	NA	NA	TGTGCCAGCAGCGCGCGGGACAAGGGAAGAGATGGCTACACCTTC	CASSARDKGRDGYTF
TRBV6-2/TRBV6-3	TRBJ2-1	NA	once	TGTGCCAGCAGTTTGGCCGACTCCTACAATGAGCAGTTCTTC	CASSLADSYNEQFF
TRBV2	TRBJ2-7	NA	NA	TGTGCCAGCAGTGAAAGTTTTGGGACTCGAGGGTACGAGCAGTACTTC	CASSESFGTRGYEQYF
TRBV5-1	TRBJ2-7	NA	NA	TGCGCCAGCAGCTTGGGTCGCCCTCTGGATGGGCAGTACTTC	CASSLGRPLDGQYF
TRBV4-1	TRBJ2-7	TRBD2	NA	TGCGCCAGCAGCCAAAGCCCACTAGCGGGAAACTACGAGCAGTACTTC	CASSQSPLAGNYEQYF
TRBV4-1	TRBJ1-1	NA	once	TGCGCCAGCAGCCAAGAGGGGGGCAGTTCTGAAGCTTTCTTT	CASSQEGGSSEAFF
TRBV19	TRBJ2-7	NA	NA	TGTGCCAGTAGGCATTTGGGAAGCGAGCAGTACTTC	CASRHLGSEQYF
TRBV3-1/TRBV3-2	TRBJ1-5	NA	NA	TGTGCCAGCAGCCAAGATACCGTAAATCAGCCCCAGCATTTT	CASSQDTVNQPQHF
TRBV3-1/TRBV3-2	TRBJ2-7	NA	NA	TGTGCCAGCAGCCAACTGGCTTTGGACGGTGAGCAGTACTTC	CASSQLALDGEQYF
TRBV4-1	TRBJ2-1	TRBD1	NA	TGCGCCAGCAGCCAGGAAGGGACAGACAATGAGCAGTTCTTC	CASSQEGTDNEQFF
TRBV5-1	TRBJ2-1	NA	NA	TGCGCCAGCAGCTTGACGCCAGGGTCAGATGGTGAGCAGTTCTTC	CASSLTPGSDGEQFF
TRBV5-1	TRBJ2-1	NA	NA	TGCGCCAGCAGCTTGGATGGGGGGATCTCCTACAATGAGCAGTTCTTC	CASSLDGGISYNEQFF
TRBV5-5	TRBJ1-1	NA	NA	TGTGCCAGCAGCCTCACAGGAACTATGAACACTGAAGCTTTCTTT	CASSLTGTMNTEAFF
TRBV4-1	TRBJ2-1	TRBD2	NA	TGCGCCAGCAGCCAAGTCGCTAGCGGGGGATTTAGGGCTAATGAGCAGTTCTTC	CASSQVASGGFRANEQFF
TRBV19	TRBJ2-7	NA	NA	TGTGCCAGTAGTCCGGGGCAAGCCTACGAGCAGTACTTC	CASSPGQAYEQYF
TRBV14	TRBJ1-2	NA	NA	TGTGCCAGCAGCCAAGACGTCTTCCTCCGGGGCTACACCTTC	CASSQDVFLRGYTF
TRBV7-6	TRBJ1-4	NA	once	TGTGCCAGCAGCCAGAACAGGGCAGCTAATGAAAAACTGTTTTTT	CASSQNRAANEKLFF
TRBV5-1	TRBJ1-1	NA	NA	TGCGCCAGCAGCTTGGACAATTATGGTGACACTGAAGCTTTCTTT	CASSLDNYGDTEAFF
TRBV7-9	TRBJ2-7	TRBD2	NA	TGTGCCAGCAGCCCTCCCGAGCGGGGGGGCTACGAGCAGTACTTC	CASSPPERGGYEQYF